This is a list of T cell receptor beta chains from one sample in a study of CD8+CD57+ T cells in acquired aplastic anemia. MiXCR, run by TCRdb on the reads, gives a single entry per CDR3 protein. The data show about 290,000 distinct CDR3 sequences, approximately 57% seen once. Material for sequencing was sorted CD4+, CD8+, or CD8+CD57+ T cells (not recorded which) from PBMCs. These receptors all stem from a human donor with aplastic anemia. The CDR3 runs from the conserved cysteine through the conserved F or W. Each record gives: CDR3 length, J gene, D gene, clone size, V gene, CDR3 protein, CDR3 DNA. The D gene is left open where the match is weak. A row's size may be missing; if present it is once, few, many or a size class.

CDR3 length: 13
J gene: TRBJ1-1
D gene: NA
clone size: once
V gene: TRBV19
CDR3 protein: CASRPTGGTEAFF
CDR3 DNA: TGTGCCAGTAGACCCACCGGGGGCACTGAAGCTTTCTTT

CDR3 length: 15
J gene: TRBJ2-1
D gene: TRBD2
clone size: NA
V gene: TRBV7-9
CDR3 protein: CASSGTSASYNEQFF
CDR3 DNA: TGTGCCAGCAGCGGGACTAGCGCGTCCTACAATGAGCAGTTCTTC

CDR3 length: 13
J gene: TRBJ1-1
D gene: NA
clone size: few
V gene: TRBV2
CDR3 protein: CASSEGRQGEAFF
CDR3 DNA: TGTGCCAGCAGTGAGGGCCGCCAGGGAGAAGCTTTCTTT

CDR3 length: 13
J gene: TRBJ1-1
D gene: NA
clone size: NA
V gene: TRBV7-8
CDR3 protein: CASSLWSATEAFF
CDR3 DNA: TGTGCCAGCAGCTTATGGTCCGCAACTGAAGCTTTCTTT

CDR3 length: 12
J gene: TRBJ1-1
D gene: NA
clone size: once
V gene: TRBV3-1
CDR3 protein: CASSQGPIEAFF
CDR3 DNA: TGTGCCAGCAGCCAAGGACCGATAGAAGCTTTCTTT

CDR3 length: 14
J gene: TRBJ2-5
D gene: NA
clone size: many
V gene: TRBV5-8
CDR3 protein: CASLNRDHLLPQYF
CDR3 DNA: TGTGCCAGCTTAAACCGGGACCACCTATTACCCCAGTACTTC

CDR3 length: 15
J gene: TRBJ2-2
D gene: NA
clone size: many
V gene: TRBV19
CDR3 protein: CASSTEGLYTGELFF
CDR3 DNA: TGTGCCAGTAGTACCGAAGGACTCTACACCGGGGAGCTGTTTTTT

CDR3 length: 15
J gene: TRBJ2-5
D gene: NA
clone size: NA
V gene: TRBV2
CDR3 protein: CASSEAGGRRETQYF
CDR3 DNA: TGTGCCAGCAGTGAAGCTGGGGGGAGACGGGAGACCCAGTACTTC

CDR3 length: 15
J gene: TRBJ2-7
D gene: TRBD1
clone size: NA
V gene: TRBV6-5
CDR3 protein: CASRRVGTGPYEQYF
CDR3 DNA: TGTGCCAGCAGGAGAGTCGGGACAGGCCCCTACGAGCAGTACTTC

CDR3 length: 15
J gene: TRBJ1-1
D gene: NA
clone size: NA
V gene: TRBV20-1
CDR3 protein: CSARDQGPRGAEAFF
CDR3 DNA: TGCAGTGCTAGAGATCAAGGGCCGCGCGGGGCTGAAGCTTTCTTT

CDR3 length: 13
J gene: TRBJ2-7
D gene: NA
clone size: many
V gene: TRBV5-1
CDR3 protein: CASSFSSSYEQYF
CDR3 DNA: TGTGCCAGCAGTTTCTCTTCCTCCTACGAGCAGTACTTC

CDR3 length: 14
J gene: TRBJ2-2
D gene: NA
clone size: NA
V gene: TRBV9
CDR3 protein: CASSSAVITGELFF
CDR3 DNA: TGTGCCAGCAGTTCGGCAGTTATTACCGGGGAGCTGTTTTTT

CDR3 length: 13
J gene: TRBJ1-6
D gene: NA
clone size: many
V gene: TRBV6-5
CDR3 protein: CASSTRARSPLHF
CDR3 DNA: TGTGCCAGCAGTACCAGAGCAAGATCACCCCTCCACTTT

CDR3 length: 14
J gene: TRBJ2-1
D gene: TRBD1
clone size: many
V gene: TRBV2
CDR3 protein: CASSRDRPPNEQFF
CDR3 DNA: TGTGCCAGCAGTAGGGACAGGCCACCCAATGAGCAGTTCTTC

CDR3 length: 16
J gene: TRBJ2-5
D gene: TRBD2
clone size: NA
V gene: TRBV5-1
CDR3 protein: CASSPRTSGIGETQYF
CDR3 DNA: TGCGCCAGCAGCCCCAGGACTAGCGGGATCGGGGAGACCCAGTACTTC

CDR3 length: 17
J gene: TRBJ2-5
D gene: TRBD2
clone size: NA
V gene: TRBV4-1
CDR3 protein: CASSQVIGLARQETQYF
CDR3 DNA: TGCGCCAGCAGCCAAGTGATTGGACTAGCGCGCCAAGAGACCCAGTACTTC

CDR3 length: 13
J gene: TRBJ2-7
D gene: NA
clone size: NA
V gene: TRBV7-2
CDR3 protein: CASSLYLTYEQYF
CDR3 DNA: TGTGCCAGCAGCTTATACTTGACGTACGAGCAGTACTTC

CDR3 length: 14
J gene: TRBJ2-7
D gene: TRBD2
clone size: NA
V gene: TRBV10-3
CDR3 protein: CASSASQRDYEQYF
CDR3 DNA: TGTGCCAGCAGTGCAAGCCAGCGGGACTACGAGCAGTACTTC

CDR3 length: 13
J gene: TRBJ1-5
D gene: NA
clone size: many
V gene: TRBV5-5
CDR3 protein: CASSFRGDQPQHF
CDR3 DNA: TGTGCCAGCAGCTTTCGAGGGGATCAGCCCCAGCATTTT

CDR3 length: 15
J gene: TRBJ2-2
D gene: TRBD2
clone size: once
V gene: TRBV7-6
CDR3 protein: CASSSRGANTGELFF
CDR3 DNA: TGTGCCAGCAGCTCCCGGGGGGCGAACACCGGGGAGCTGTTTTTT

CDR3 length: 16
J gene: TRBJ2-1
D gene: TRBD1
clone size: few
V gene: TRBV24-1
CDR3 protein: CATSDLGGQGYNEQFF
CDR3 DNA: TGTGCCACCAGTGATTTGGGGGGACAGGGATACAATGAGCAGTTCTTC

CDR3 length: 14
J gene: TRBJ1-2
D gene: TRBD1
clone size: few
V gene: TRBV9
CDR3 protein: CASSSPGQSYGYTF
CDR3 DNA: TGTGCCAGCAGCTCCCCGGGACAGAGCTATGGCTACACCTTC

CDR3 length: 13
J gene: TRBJ2-7
D gene: NA
clone size: NA
V gene: TRBV20-1
CDR3 protein: CSALEGLAYEQYF
CDR3 DNA: TGCAGTGCTCTGGAGGGGCTAGCCTACGAGCAGTACTTC

CDR3 length: 12
J gene: TRBJ2-7
D gene: NA
clone size: NA
V gene: TRBV24-1
CDR3 protein: CASSQQVYEQYF
CDR3 DNA: TGTGCCAGCAGCCAGCAGGTCTACGAGCAGTACTTC

CDR3 length: 16
J gene: TRBJ1-3
D gene: NA
clone size: NA
V gene: TRBV28
CDR3 protein: CASSLWTGDSGNTIYF
CDR3 DNA: TGTGCCAGCAGTTTATGGACAGGTGATTCTGGAAACACCATATATTTT

CDR3 length: 12
J gene: TRBJ1-1
D gene: TRBD1
clone size: NA
V gene: TRBV7-9
CDR3 protein: CASSFGTGVAFF
CDR3 DNA: TGTGCCAGCAGCTTTGGGACAGGGGTGGCTTTCTTT

CDR3 length: 13
J gene: TRBJ2-3
D gene: NA
clone size: NA
V gene: TRBV25-1
CDR3 protein: CASRGALTDTQYF
CDR3 DNA: TGTGCCAGCAGGGGGGCCCTTACAGATACGCAGTATTTT

CDR3 length: 13
J gene: TRBJ1-2
D gene: TRBD1
clone size: NA
V gene: TRBV20-1
CDR3 protein: CSASTGTDYGYTF
CDR3 DNA: TGCAGTGCTAGCACCGGGACAGACTATGGCTACACCTTC

CDR3 length: 15
J gene: TRBJ2-7
D gene: TRBD1
clone size: few
V gene: TRBV5-5
CDR3 protein: CASSLDGRGRGEQYF
CDR3 DNA: TGCGCCAGCAGCTTGGACGGCAGGGGGCGAGGGGAGCAGTACTTC

CDR3 length: 15
J gene: TRBJ2-3
D gene: TRBD1
clone size: few
V gene: TRBV24-1
CDR3 protein: CATGTRTGYTDTQYF
CDR3 DNA: TGTGCCACCGGGACGCGGACAGGATACACAGATACGCAGTATTTT

CDR3 length: 12
J gene: TRBJ1-2
D gene: TRBD1
clone size: few
V gene: TRBV20-1
CDR3 protein: CSAQDRVHGYTF
CDR3 DNA: TGCAGTGCCCAAGACAGGGTGCATGGCTACACCTTC

CDR3 length: 11
J gene: TRBJ2-5
D gene: NA
clone size: few
V gene: TRBV24-1
CDR3 protein: CATSERETQYF
CDR3 DNA: TGTGCCACCAGTGAACGAGAGACCCAGTACTTC

CDR3 length: 19
J gene: TRBJ2-1
D gene: TRBD2
clone size: many
V gene: TRBV4-1
CDR3 protein: CASSQVGTSVVGSYNEQFF
CDR3 DNA: TGCGCCAGCAGCCAAGTCGGGACTAGCGTAGTTGGCTCCTACAATGAGCAGTTCTTC

CDR3 length: 19
J gene: TRBJ2-7
D gene: TRBD2
clone size: many
V gene: TRBV5-6
CDR3 protein: CASSLAAGITGLARNEQYF
CDR3 DNA: TGTGCCAGCAGCTTGGCCGCAGGGATAACGGGACTAGCGCGCAACGAGCAGTACTTC

CDR3 length: 16
J gene: TRBJ1-5
D gene: NA
clone size: NA
V gene: TRBV19
CDR3 protein: CASSPSRVLRIQPQHF
CDR3 DNA: TGTGCCAGTAGCCCAAGCAGGGTTTTGAGAATCCAGCCCCAGCATTTT

CDR3 length: 18
J gene: TRBJ2-4
D gene: TRBD1
clone size: once
V gene: TRBV5-1
CDR3 protein: CASSLAQGAGIAKNIQYF
CDR3 DNA: TGCGCCAGCAGCTTGGCACAGGGGGCAGGGATAGCCAAAAACATTCAGTACTTC

CDR3 length: 12
J gene: TRBJ2-3
D gene: NA
clone size: NA
V gene: TRBV19
CDR3 protein: CASRIDGDTQYF
CDR3 DNA: TGTGCCAGTAGGATCGACGGGGATACGCAGTATTTT

CDR3 length: 14
J gene: TRBJ2-5
D gene: NA
clone size: NA
V gene: TRBV7-2
CDR3 protein: CASSLDGLGETQYF
CDR3 DNA: TGTGCCAGCAGCTTGGACGGCCTAGGGGAGACCCAGTACTTC

CDR3 length: 17
J gene: TRBJ2-5
D gene: TRBD2
clone size: many
V gene: TRBV5-1
CDR3 protein: CASSLAAGGGAEETQYF
CDR3 DNA: TGCGCCAGCAGCTTGGCAGCGGGCGGGGGGGCCGAAGAGACCCAGTACTTC

CDR3 length: 15
J gene: TRBJ1-5
D gene: TRBD1
clone size: NA
V gene: TRBV6-2/TRBV6-3
CDR3 protein: CASSRQGPQGQPQHF
CDR3 DNA: TGTGCCAGCAGCCGACAGGGACCGCAGGGTCAGCCCCAGCATTTT

CDR3 length: 19
J gene: TRBJ2-6
D gene: TRBD1
clone size: NA
V gene: TRBV3-1
CDR3 protein: CASSQIGTGDTSGANVLTF
CDR3 DNA: TGTGCCAGCAGCCAAATTGGGACAGGTGATACCTCTGGGGCCAACGTCCTGACTTTC

CDR3 length: 15
J gene: TRBJ2-1
D gene: TRBD1
clone size: once
V gene: TRBV19
CDR3 protein: CASRAGTGGRYEQFF
CDR3 DNA: TGTGCCAGTAGAGCCGGGACAGGGGGGAGGTATGAGCAGTTCTTC

CDR3 length: 15
J gene: TRBJ1-1
D gene: NA
clone size: NA
V gene: TRBV25-1
CDR3 protein: CASSESSGESTEAFF
CDR3 DNA: TGTGCCAGCAGTGAGTCGTCGGGGGAGAGCACTGAAGCTTTCTTT

CDR3 length: 15
J gene: TRBJ1-6
D gene: NA
clone size: once
V gene: TRBV2
CDR3 protein: CASGRGSSYNSPLHF
CDR3 DNA: TGTGCCAGCGGACGGGGGTCGAGCTATAATTCACCCCTCCACTTT

CDR3 length: 17
J gene: TRBJ1-6
D gene: NA
clone size: few
V gene: TRBV7-9
CDR3 protein: CASSFGPGTSYNSPLHF
CDR3 DNA: TGTGCCAGCAGCTTTGGCCCCGGGACAAGCTATAATTCACCCCTCCACTTT

CDR3 length: 13
J gene: TRBJ2-7
D gene: NA
clone size: NA
V gene: TRBV10-3
CDR3 protein: CAISEELPYEQYF
CDR3 DNA: TGTGCCATCAGTGAGGAACTACCCTACGAGCAGTACTTC

CDR3 length: 12
J gene: TRBJ1-2
D gene: NA
clone size: NA
V gene: TRBV7-8
CDR3 protein: CASSESGDGYTF
CDR3 DNA: TGTGCCAGCAGCGAAAGCGGGGATGGCTACACCTTC

CDR3 length: 15
J gene: TRBJ1-1
D gene: NA
clone size: NA
V gene: TRBV13
CDR3 protein: CASSSRGGPNTEAFF
CDR3 DNA: TGTGCCAGCAGCTCCCGCGGGGGACCGAACACTGAAGCTTTCTTT

CDR3 length: 16
J gene: TRBJ1-1
D gene: NA
clone size: NA
V gene: TRBV7-2
CDR3 protein: CASSPTGGKVNTEAFF
CDR3 DNA: TGTGCCAGCAGCCCCACTGGGGGGAAGGTGAACACTGAAGCTTTCTTT

CDR3 length: 12
J gene: TRBJ2-7
D gene: NA
clone size: NA
V gene: TRBV20-1
CDR3 protein: CSADRGAYEQYF
CDR3 DNA: TGCAGTGCTGATAGGGGGGCCTACGAGCAGTACTTC

CDR3 length: 12
J gene: TRBJ2-1
D gene: NA
clone size: many
V gene: TRBV12-5
CDR3 protein: CASGPDSPKQFF
CDR3 DNA: TGTGCTAGTGGTCCCGACAGTCCAAAGCAGTTCTTC

CDR3 length: 15
J gene: TRBJ1-1
D gene: NA
clone size: NA
V gene: TRBV7-3
CDR3 protein: CASSLKGRMHRGAFF
CDR3 DNA: TGTGCCAGCAGCTTAAAAGGGAGAATGCACCGGGGAGCTTTCTTT